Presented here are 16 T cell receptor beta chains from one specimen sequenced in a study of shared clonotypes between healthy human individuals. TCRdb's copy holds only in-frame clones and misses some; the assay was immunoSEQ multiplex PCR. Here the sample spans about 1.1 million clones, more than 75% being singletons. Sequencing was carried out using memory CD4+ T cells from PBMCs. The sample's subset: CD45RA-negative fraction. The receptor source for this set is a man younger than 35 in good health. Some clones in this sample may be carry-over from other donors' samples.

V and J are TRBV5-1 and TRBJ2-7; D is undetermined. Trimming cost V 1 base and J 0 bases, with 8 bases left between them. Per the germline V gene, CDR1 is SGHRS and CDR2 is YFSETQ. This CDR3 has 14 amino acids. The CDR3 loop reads CASSLTSNSYEQYF. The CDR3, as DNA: TGCGCCAGCAGCTTGACTTCTAACTCCTACGAGCAGTACTTC.

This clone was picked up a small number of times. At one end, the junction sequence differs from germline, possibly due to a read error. The CDR3 sequence: CASSFFTGATRELFF. In nucleotides, the CDR3 is TGTGCCAGCAGCTTTTTTACGGGAGCCACCCGGGAGCTGTTTTTT. This chain links TRBV7-2 with TRBJ2-2, with D possibly being TRBD2 (6 bases). Germline-derived CDR1 and CDR2 are SGHTA and FQGNSA. The CDR3 extends over 15 amino acids.

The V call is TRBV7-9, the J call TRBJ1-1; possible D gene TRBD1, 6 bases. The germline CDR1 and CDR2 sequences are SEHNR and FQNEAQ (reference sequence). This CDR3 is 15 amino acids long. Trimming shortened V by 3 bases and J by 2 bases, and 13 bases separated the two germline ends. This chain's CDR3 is CASSFWTAGNTEAFF. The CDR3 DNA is TGTGCCAGCAGCTTCTGGACAGCAGGAAACACTGAAGCTTTCTTT.

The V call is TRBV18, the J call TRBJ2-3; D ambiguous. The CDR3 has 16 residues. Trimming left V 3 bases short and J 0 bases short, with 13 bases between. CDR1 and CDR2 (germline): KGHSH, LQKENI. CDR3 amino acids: CASSPVIHPSTDTQYF. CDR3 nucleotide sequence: TGTGCCAGCTCACCTGTGATCCACCCTAGCACAGATACGCAGTATTTT.

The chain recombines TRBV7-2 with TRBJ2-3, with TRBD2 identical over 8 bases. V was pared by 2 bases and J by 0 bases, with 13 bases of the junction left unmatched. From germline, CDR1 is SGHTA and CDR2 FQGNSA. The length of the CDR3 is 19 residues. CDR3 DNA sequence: TGTGCCAGCAGCTTATTTCGCTGGGCTAGCGGGCAGAGCACAGATACGCAGTATTTT. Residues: CASSLFRWASGQSTDTQYF.

The CDR3 DNA reads TGTGCCAGCAGCTTGGGGGGGAGGTTCGAAGCTTTCTTT. Translated, it gives CASSLGGRFEAFF. The V call is TRBV5-4, the J call TRBJ1-1, with a weak D call TRBD1 (5 bases). Germline values: CDR1 SGHNT, CDR2 YYREEE (reference sequence). Between the trimmed V and J ends, which lost 0 bases and 8 bases, there was a span of 11 bases. This CDR3 spans 13 amino acids. Combining the CDR3 with reference TRBV5-4 and TRBJ1-1 gives the whole variable domain ETGVTQSPTHLIKTRGQQVTLRCSSQSGHNTVSWYQQALGQGPQFIFQYYREEENGRGNFPPRFSGLQFPNYSSELNVNALELDDSALYLCASSLGGRFEAFFGQGTRLTVV.

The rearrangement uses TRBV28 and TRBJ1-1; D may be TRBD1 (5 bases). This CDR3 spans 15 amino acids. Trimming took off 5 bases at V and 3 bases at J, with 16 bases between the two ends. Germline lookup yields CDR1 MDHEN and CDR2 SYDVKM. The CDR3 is CASSIGGARDTEAFF. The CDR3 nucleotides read TGTGCCAGCAGTATTGGAGGGGCGCGGGACACTGAAGCTTTCTTT.

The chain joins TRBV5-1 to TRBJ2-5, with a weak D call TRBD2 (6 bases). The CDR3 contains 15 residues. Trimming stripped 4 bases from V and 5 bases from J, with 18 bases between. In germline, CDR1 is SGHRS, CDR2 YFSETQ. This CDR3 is CASSIAGTGTETQYF. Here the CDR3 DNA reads TGCGCCAGCAGCATCGCCGGGACTGGCACGGAGACCCAGTACTTC.

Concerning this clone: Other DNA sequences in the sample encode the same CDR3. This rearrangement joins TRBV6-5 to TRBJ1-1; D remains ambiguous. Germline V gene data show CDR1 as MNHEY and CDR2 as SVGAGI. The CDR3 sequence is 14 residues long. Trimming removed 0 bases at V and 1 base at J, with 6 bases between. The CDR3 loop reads CASSYSRPNTEAFF. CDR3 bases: TGTGCCAGCAGTTACTCCAGGCCGAACACTGAAGCTTTCTTT.

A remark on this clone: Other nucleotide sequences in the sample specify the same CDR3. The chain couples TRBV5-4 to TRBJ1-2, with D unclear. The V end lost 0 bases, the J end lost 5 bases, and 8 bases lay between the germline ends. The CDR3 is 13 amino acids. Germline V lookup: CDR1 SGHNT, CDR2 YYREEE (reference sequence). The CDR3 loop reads CASSLAGGYGYTF. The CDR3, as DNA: TGTGCCAGCAGCTTGGCTGGTGGATATGGCTACACCTTC.

The CDR3 DNA reads as TGTGCCAGCAGCTTACAGGGGACAGGGTCGGATGGCTACACCTTC. As protein: CASSLQGTGSDGYTF. The V and J genes are TRBV7-9 and TRBJ1-2, with 9 bases matching TRBD1. Trimming removed 2 bases from V and 6 bases from J; junction bases left unmatched: 7. CDR1 is SEHNR, CDR2 FQNEAQ, per germline (reference sequence). CDR3 length: 15 residues. The entire variable domain, with the rest obtained from reference TRBV7-9 and TRBJ1-2, is as follows: DTGVSQNPRHKITKRGQNVTFRCDPISEHNRLYWYRQTLGQGPEFLTYFQNEAQLEKSRLLSDRFSAERPKGSFSTLEIQRTEQGDSAMYLCASSLQGTGSDGYTFGSGTRLTVV.

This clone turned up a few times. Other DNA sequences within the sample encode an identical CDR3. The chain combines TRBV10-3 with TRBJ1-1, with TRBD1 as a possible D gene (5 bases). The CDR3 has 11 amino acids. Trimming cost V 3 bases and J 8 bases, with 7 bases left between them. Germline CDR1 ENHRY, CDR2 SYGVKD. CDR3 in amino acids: CAISDGAEAFF. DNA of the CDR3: TGTGCCATCAGTGATGGGGCGGAAGCTTTCTTT.

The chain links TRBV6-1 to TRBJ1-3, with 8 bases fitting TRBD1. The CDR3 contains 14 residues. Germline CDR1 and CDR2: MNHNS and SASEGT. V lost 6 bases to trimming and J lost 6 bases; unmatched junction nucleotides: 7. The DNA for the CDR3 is TGTGCCAGCAGGAGGACAGGGAACGAAAACACCATATATTTT. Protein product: CASRRTGNENTIYF.

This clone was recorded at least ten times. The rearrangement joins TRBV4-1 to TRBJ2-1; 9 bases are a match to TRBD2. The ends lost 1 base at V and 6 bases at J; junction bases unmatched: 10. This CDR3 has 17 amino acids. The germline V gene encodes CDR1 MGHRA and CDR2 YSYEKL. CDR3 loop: CASSQGRTIAGVNEQFF. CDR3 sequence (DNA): TGCGCCAGCAGCCAAGGACGAACCATAGCGGGAGTCAATGAGCAGTTCTTC.

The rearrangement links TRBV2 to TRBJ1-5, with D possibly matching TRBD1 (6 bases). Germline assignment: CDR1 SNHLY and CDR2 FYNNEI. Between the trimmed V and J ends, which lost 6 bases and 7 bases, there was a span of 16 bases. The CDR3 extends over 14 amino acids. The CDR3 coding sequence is TGTGCCAGCAGCGAGGGGGGACCCCGGCAGCCCCAGCATTTT. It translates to CASSEGGPRQPQHF.

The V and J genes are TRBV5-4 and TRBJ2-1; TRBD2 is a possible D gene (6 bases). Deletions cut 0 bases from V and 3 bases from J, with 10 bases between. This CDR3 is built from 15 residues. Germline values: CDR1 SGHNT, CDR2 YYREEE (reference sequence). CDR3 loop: CASSLGQGLYNEQFF. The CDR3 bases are TGTGCCAGCAGCTTGGGGCAGGGACTCTACAATGAGCAGTTCTTC.